Included here is one T cell receptor (beta chain) sequence, with context. This clonotype was counted at least ten times. Its antigen is currently not known. No much larger clone exists at a distance of one base, and base qualities are not known. Receptors were amplified or captured by PCR. Instrument on record: NextSeq 500. Bulk TCR libraries were generated as previously described, with the TCR primers listed in Table S5 used. The Qiagen AllPrep DNA/RNA kit was used to purify total RNA. Before any analysis, reads coming from multiple sequencing runs of the same library were combined into one pool. The authors' analysis ran thus. Reads were retained only if an exact TCR constant sequence was present, and the retained reads were trimmed to 150 nt and grouped according to their 12-nt molecular barcodes. Reads within each barcode group were sub-clustered using a 15% Levenshtein threshold, and quality-weighted consensus sequences were constructed for each RNA molecule. Non-functional sequences were removed, as were lower-count sequences one edit away from another. Based on fitting two negative binomial distributions, any barcode sub-cluster with under 20% of the maximum read count was discarded. TCRdb cleaned the public reads at Q25 with fastp, built clones with MiXCR and kept in-frame beta chains. Rows matching on CDR3 protein sequence are summarized as one entry with the most common DNA and genes. TCRdb, not the original authors, processed these V and J calls. The sample has about half a million distinct CDR3 sequences on record, around 23% of them singletons. The leading ten clones occupy roughly 0.77% of the sample.

These data originate in a study of molecular identifiers for immune sequencing clone quantification (dated by TCRdb to the late 2010s). In terms of the full investigation: In a replicate experiment, RNA from roughly 21,000 or 96,000 naive CD8 T cells was split into five aliquots, four of which were sequenced. This methods study benchmarked molecular-identifier clustering-based TCR repertoire sequencing (MIDCIRS) and TCR RNA copy counting, using CD8 T cells to do so. The investigation overall reported the following: Spiked-in Jurkat TCR RNA equivalent to a single cell was reported to be detectable even among fewer than 1.2 million naive CD8 T cells. When barcode sub-clustering was omitted, TCR diversity was inflated by chimeric consensus sequences, with chimeras reaching as high as 47%. Modeling indicated roughly 3.3 TCR RNA copies recovered per cell, compared with about 10 by digital PCR, which implies a capture efficiency of about 27%. The sizes of highly expanded clones could end up underestimated when identical TCR molecules share a barcode. Spiked-in Jurkat TCR RNA (approximately eleven copies' worth), which is not part of the donor repertoire, was contained in the naive libraries. In CMV-specific effector cells, clones with more than 20 RNA copies accounted for over 99% of molecules, whereas in naive cells such clones accounted for under 1%.

CDR1 and CDR2 (SGHDN, FVKESK) derive from the germline V gene. Counted from cysteine to phenylalanine, this CDR3 has 9 amino acids. Only CDR3 DNA remains: 27 bases, in frame from the first base. The V end loses 8 bases and the J end loses 6 bases, and a stretch of 4 bases separates them. Libraries of naive CD8 T cells were built from about 20,000 to 1,000,000 sorted cells, with 10%, 30% or 50% of the purified RNA used. Naive CD8 T cells, defined as CD8+CD4-CCR7+CD45RA+, were FACS-sorted into RLT Plus buffer on a BD FACSAria II. Detection sensitivity was tested by spiking Jurkat RNA equal to ten TCR copies' worth into samples containing roughly 19,000-1,100,000 naive CD8 T cells. Enrichment of CD8 T cells was performed with RosetteSep CD8+ T Cell Enrichment Cocktail and Ficoll-Paque, after which ACK red cell lysis was carried out.

The clonotype originates from a human donor in good health. Some libraries in this study had Jurkat cell RNA spiked in. The chain was built from TRBV14 and TRBJ1-2; the D gene is not confidently resolved. Sequencing was performed on naive CD8+ T cells from blood, with Jurkat cell RNA spiked in. In the paper's terms, the cell subset or site label means: FACS-sorted CD8+CD4-CCR7+CD45RA+ naive T cells. The DNA sequence follows: TGTGCCAGCGAGAATGGCTACACCTTC. Its product reads: CASENGYTF.